Following are 16 T cell receptor beta chains from one sample sequenced in a study of blood T cell repertoires in COVID-19. This table comes from immunoSEQ multiplex PCR, and its TCRdb copy is limited to in-frame clones, with some not included. Among roughly 410,000 clones listed, 89% were seen once. Sequencing input: peripheral blood. The receptors were sampled from a woman between 40 and 55 years old with COVID-19, enrolled during active disease.

This chain uses TRBV29-1 with TRBJ1-2; 10 nucleotides match TRBD1. This CDR3 has 13 residues. Germline V gene data show CDR1 as SQVTM and CDR2 as ANQGSEA. V shed 3 bases, J shed 8 bases, and the junction held 6 bases outside the gene matches. The CDR3 is CSVDRDRGPGYTF. CDR3 coding DNA: TGCAGCGTTGATCGAGACAGGGGGCCCGGCTACACCTTC.

This sequence joins TRBV27 and TRBJ1-6; D remains unclear. Germline lookup yields CDR1 MNHEY and CDR2 SMNVEV (reference sequence). The V end lost 10 bases, the J end lost 0 bases, and 16 bases lay between the germline ends. The CDR3 covers 16 residues. The CDR3 region is CATAVLMSSYNSPLHF. The CDR3 DNA follows: TGTGCCACCGCGGTCCTGATGAGCTCCTATAATTCACCCCTCCACTTT.

The rearrangement joins TRBV27 to TRBJ2-1; 7 nucleotides agree with TRBD1. J lost 0 bases, V lost 2 bases, and 4 bases had no gene match. The CDR3 covers 16 residues. CDR1 MNHEY and CDR2 SMNVEV come from the germline V gene (reference sequence). The CDR3 DNA is TGTGCCAGCAGTTTAAAGGGGGCGGACTCCTACAATGAGCAGTTCTTC. This encodes CASSLKGADSYNEQFF.

The gene calls are TRBV2 and TRBJ2-5; the D is unclear. Germline lookup yields CDR1 SNHLY and CDR2 FYNNEI. This CDR3 region has 13 residues. Trimming removed 8 bases at V and 2 bases at J, with 12 bases between. In DNA, the CDR3 is TGTGCCAGCCTTCTCCCCGGGCAAGAGACCCAGTACTTC. This encodes CASLLPGQETQYF.

The rearrangement links TRBV3-1 (or the pseudogene TRBV3-2) to TRBJ2-5; TRBD1 might be the D (7 bases). V was clipped by 0 bases and J by 7 bases, with 15 bases between them. CDR1 LGHDT and CDR2 YNNKEL come from the germline V gene (reference sequence). CDR3 length equals 15 residues. CDR3 DNA: TGTGCCAGCAGCCAAGATCGGAGGGGGCCTTGGACCCAGTACTTC. This encodes CASSQDRRGPWTQYF.

This clone has a single count. This chain joins TRBV7-9 and TRBJ2-7, with 12 bases lining up with TRBD2. Germline CDR1 and CDR2: SEHNR and FQNEAQ (reference sequence). V lost 1 base and J lost 5; bases outside the gene matches: 3. This CDR3 is built from 15 residues. The CDR3 sequence: CASSLVTSGSHEQYF. The CDR3 DNA sequence: TGTGCCAGCAGCTTAGTGACTAGCGGGAGTCACGAGCAGTACTTC.

V usage is TRBV6-2 or TRBV6-3 and J usage is TRBJ2-5; 12 bases line up with TRBD1. The ends lost 6 bases at V and 5 bases at J; junction bases unmatched: 4. The CDR3 is 14 residues long. The germline V gene has CDR1 MNHEY and CDR2 SVGEGT. The CDR3 region is CASSRDRGLETQYF. DNA of the CDR3: TGTGCCAGCAGCCGGGACAGGGGGCTCGAGACCCAGTACTTC.

This clone has only one observation. The chain has TRBV28 and TRBJ1-6; tentative D call: TRBD1 (6 bases). Germline V gene lookup returns CDR1 MDHEN and CDR2 SYDVKM. The ends were cut back, 2 bases at V and 9 bases at J, with 14 bases in the middle. The CDR3 runs to 15 residues. The CDR3 region has the DNA TGTGCCAGCAGTTTAGTCCGCGGGGGGCGTTCACCCCTCCACTTT. Residues: CASSLVRGGRSPLHF.

This chain connects TRBV27 to TRBJ2-7, with D perhaps matching TRBD1 (6 bases). The CDR3 is made up of 15 amino acids. Deletions cut 2 bases from V and 0 bases from J, with 11 bases between. In germline, CDR1 is MNHEY, CDR2 SMNVEV (reference sequence). CDR3 DNA sequence: TGTGCCAGCAGTTTAGGGGGCACCGCCTCCTACGAGCAGTACTTC. This encodes CASSLGGTASYEQYF.

This sequence joins TRBV5-8 and TRBJ1-5; 8 positions match TRBD1. This CDR3 spans 15 amino acids. Germline V gives CDR1 SGHTS, CDR2 YDEGEE. J lost 7 bases, V lost 4 bases, and 10 bases had no gene match. The CDR3, as DNA: TGTGCCAGCAGCCCGCGGACAGGGCGGGAACAGCCCCAGCATTTT. This gives the protein CASSPRTGREQPQHF.

The chain carries TRBV4-1 and TRBJ1-1, with 7 bases lining up with TRBD1. Germline CDR1 reads MGHRA; CDR2 reads YSYEKL. The CDR3 totals 14 residues. The trim removed 2 bases at V and 3 bases at J, leaving 3 bases unmatched. CDR3 amino acids: CASSQNRGDTEAFF. The CDR3 nucleotides are TGCGCCAGCAGCCAAAACAGGGGAGACACTGAAGCTTTCTTT.

This chain uses TRBV18 with TRBJ2-4, with D maybe TRBD1 (6 bases). CDR3 length equals 17 residues. Germline assignment: CDR1 KGHSH and CDR2 LQKENI. Trimming took off 4 bases at V and 3 bases at J, with 19 bases between the two ends. CDR3 nucleotides: TGTGCCAGCTCACTCGTTGTGAACCGGGACAACAAAAACATTCAGTACTTC. Its protein product is CASSLVVNRDNKNIQYF.

V usage is TRBV28 and J usage is TRBJ1-4, with D tentatively TRBD1 (5 bases). From germline, CDR1 is MDHEN and CDR2 SYDVKM. This CDR3 region has 15 residues. Trimming removed 4 bases at V and 0 bases at J, with 9 bases between. The chain's CDR3 is CASSSGVTTNEKLFF. The CDR3 DNA follows: TGTGCCAGCAGTTCGGGGGTAACAACTAATGAAAAACTGTTTTTT.

This clone was recorded a few times. The rearrangement links TRBV7-9 to TRBJ1-6, with TRBD1 identical over 10 bases. With V trimmed by 7 bases and J by 8 bases, 11 bases remained unmatched. The CDR3 contains 16 residues. CDR1 and CDR2 (germline): SEHNR, FQNEAQ (reference sequence). The CDR3 nucleotides are TGTGCCAGCACCGGGACAGGGGTCAAGGTTGATTCACCCCTCCACTTT. Protein sequence: CASTGTGVKVDSPLHF. Drawing the rest from reference TRBV7-9 and TRBJ1-6, the complete variable domain is DTGVSQNPRHKITKRGQNVTFRCDPISEHNRLYWYRQTLGQGPEFLTYFQNEAQLEKSRLLSDRFSAERPKGSFSTLEIQRTEQGDSAMYLCASTGTGVKVDSPLHFGNGTRLTVT.

The chain carries TRBV6-5 and TRBJ1-6, with a tentative D call TRBD1 (5 bases). The CDR3 runs 13 residues. Looked up from germline, CDR1 is MNHEY and CDR2 is SVGAGI. Trimming removed 6 bases from V and 16 bases from J, with 19 bases in between. CDR3 bases: TGTGCCAGCAGCCCGAGCGACAGTTTTAAACTCCACTTT. Translating it yields CASSPSDSFKLHF.

For the CDR3, the DNA is TGTGCCAGCAGCCGGACAGGGGGGTCACACACTGAAGCTTTCTTT. It is translated as CASSRTGGSHTEAFF. This chain links TRBV3-1 (or the pseudogene TRBV3-2) with TRBJ1-1, with 10 bases identical to TRBD1. The CDR3 runs 15 residues. Losses at the gene ends were 4 bases for V and 3 bases for J; bases not matched to a gene: 5. Per germline, CDR1 LGHDT and CDR2 YNNKEL (reference sequence).